This T cell receptor beta chain was captured by sequencing in a study of cytomegalovirus exposure and HLA in healthy donors. In the study overall: Prior work identified more than 90 million unique TCR beta sequences in 150 million to 200 million T cells. Some 80 million unique TCRs from HLA-typed donors were held in an early data release. Overall study results and limits: In a later analysis, roughly 17,000 TCR beta sequences were associated with HLA alleles at 0.05 false discovery rate.

PCR primers comprised 60 Vbeta and 13 Jbeta primers. Sequencing was performed with immunoSEQ multiplex PCR; in TCRdb, only in-frame clones are kept and a portion is missing. The sample shows 150,000 to 200,000 clones, over 60% of them seen only once. This clone was seen once. Antigen specificity is unknown. From germline, CDR1 is SGHDT and CDR2 YYEEEE. This CDR3 region has 13 residues. V lost 6 bases to trimming and J lost 2 bases, with 12 bases between them. V usage is TRBV5-6 and J usage is TRBJ2-7; D may be TRBD1 (6 bases). The sequencing input was PBMCs. This receptor was obtained from a woman in her thirties or forties in good health and CMV-seronegative. The CDR3 loop reads CASTRAGAYEQYV. DNA for the CDR3: TGTGCCAGCACGAGGGCAGGGGCCTACGAGCAGTACGTC.